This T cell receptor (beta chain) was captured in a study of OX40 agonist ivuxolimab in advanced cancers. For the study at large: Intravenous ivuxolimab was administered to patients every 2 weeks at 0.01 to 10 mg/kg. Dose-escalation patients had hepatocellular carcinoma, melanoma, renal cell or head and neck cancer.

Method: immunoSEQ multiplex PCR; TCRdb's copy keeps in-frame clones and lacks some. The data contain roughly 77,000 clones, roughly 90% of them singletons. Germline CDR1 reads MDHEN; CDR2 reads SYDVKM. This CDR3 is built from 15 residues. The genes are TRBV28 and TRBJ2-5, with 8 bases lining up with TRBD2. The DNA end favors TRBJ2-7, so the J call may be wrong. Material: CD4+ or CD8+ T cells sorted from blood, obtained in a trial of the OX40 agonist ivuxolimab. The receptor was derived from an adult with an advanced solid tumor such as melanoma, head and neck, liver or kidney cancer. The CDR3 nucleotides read TGTGCCAGCAGTTTACCCTCGGGACTAGTCGCCGAGCAGTACTTC. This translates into CASSLPSGLVAEQYF.